These 30 T cell receptor beta chains were all obtained from the same sample, sequenced in a study of cytomegalovirus exposure and HLA in healthy donors. Profiling relied on immunoSEQ multiplex PCR, and the TCRdb table lists in-frame clones only, not all of them. The table records almost 200,000 clones, roughly 81% of them present only once. Sequencing input: PBMCs. The receptors stem from a woman in her thirties in good health and CMV-seronegative.

This clone came up once. This chain joins TRBV11-3 and TRBJ2-1; 11 bases are shared with TRBD2. V shed 1 base, J shed 2 bases, and the junction held 1 base outside the gene matches. This CDR3 is built from 16 residues. The germline CDR1 and CDR2 sequences are SGHNT and YENEEA. CDR3 residues: CASSLGLAGPYNEQFF. CDR3 coding DNA: TGTGCCAGCAGCTTAGGACTAGCGGGACCCTACAATGAGCAGTTCTTC. Filled out from reference TRBV11-3 and TRBJ2-1, the complete variable domain reads EAGVVQSPRYKIIEKKQPVAFWCNPISGHNTLYWYLQNLGQGPELLIRYENEEAVDDSQLPKDRFSAERLKGVDSTLKIQPAELGDSAVYLCASSLGLAGPYNEQFFGPGTRLTVL.

The chain links TRBV5-1 to TRBJ1-4, with D unresolved. Germline-derived CDR1 and CDR2 are SGHRS and YFSETQ. The ends were cut back, 4 bases at V and 12 bases at J, with 22 bases in the middle. CDR3 length: 15 amino acids. The chain's CDR3 is CASSHDNPVVKQLFF. The CDR3 DNA reads TGCGCCAGCAGCCACGACAATCCGGTGGTGAAGCAACTGTTTTTT.

The chain employs TRBV30 and TRBJ1-5; 7 nucleotides agree with TRBD1. J lost 4 bases, V lost 3 bases, and 9 bases had no gene match. This CDR3 is built from 15 residues. Germline loops: CDR1 GTSNPN, CDR2 SVGIG (reference sequence). CDR3 region: CAWSRTWGQNQPQHF. The CDR3, as DNA: TGTGCCTGGAGCCGTACCTGGGGACAGAATCAGCCCCAGCATTTT. Together with reference TRBV30 and TRBJ1-5, the CDR3 gives the full variable domain: SQTIHQWPATLVQPVGSPLSLECTVEGTSNPNLYWYRQAAGRGLQLLFYSVGIGQISSEVPQNLSASRPQDRQFILSSKKLLLSDSGFYLCAWSRTWGQNQPQHFGDGTRLSIL.

The chain links TRBV20-1 to TRBJ2-2, with a weak D call TRBD1 (6 bases). Trimming took off 3 bases at V and 7 bases at J, with 6 bases between the two ends. Germline CDR1 is DFQATT and CDR2 is SNEGSKA (reference sequence). CDR3 length: 11 residues. The CDR3 DNA follows: TGCAGTGCTAGGGACAGCGGGGAGCTGTTTTTT. Protein: CSARDSGELFF.

The V and J genes are TRBV27 and TRBJ2-5; 8 bases are a match to TRBD1. V lost 0 bases, J lost 5 bases, and 11 bases stayed unmatched. Germline V lookup: CDR1 MNHEY, CDR2 SMNVEV (reference sequence). This CDR3 has 17 residues. In nucleotides, the CDR3 is TGTGCCAGCAGTTTATCGCGGTTGGGCAGGGGGCTTGAGACCCAGTACTTC. The encoded protein is CASSLSRLGRGLETQYF.

The sample holds a few counts of this clone. The chain combines TRBV18 with TRBJ2-6; D gene ambiguous. Germline V gene lookup returns CDR1 KGHSH and CDR2 LQKENI. Trimming left V 3 bases short and J 0 bases short, with 9 bases between. This CDR3 is 16 amino acids long. Here the CDR3 DNA reads TGTGCCAGCTCACCTAACAGTAACTCTGGGGCCAACGTCCTGACTTTC. Its protein is CASSPNSNSGANVLTF.

This clone has only a few counts. CDR3 bases: TGTGCCAGCAGTGGGACAGGGGGGATGGCTGGCTACACCTTC. Translation gives CASSGTGGMAGYTF. The J gene is TRBJ1-2, the V gene TRBV27; the match to TRBD1 covers 11 bases. Germline V gene sequence: CDR1 MNHEY, CDR2 SMNVEV (reference sequence). Losses at the gene ends were 5 bases for V and 7 bases for J; bases not matched to a gene: 6. The CDR3 covers 14 residues.

The CDR3: CASSLGTGYQPQHF. In DNA, the CDR3 is TGCGCCAGCAGCCTCGGGACAGGGTATCAGCCCCAGCATTTT. The chain carries TRBV5-1 and TRBJ1-5; TRBD1 matches 9 bases. V shed 4 bases and J 5 bases; nucleotides not matched to a gene: 4. Per germline, CDR1 SGHRS and CDR2 YFSETQ. This CDR3 has 14 amino acids.

The V and J genes are TRBV15 and TRBJ1-3; D possibly corresponds to TRBD1 (5 bases). CDR3 length: 15 residues. Germline CDR1 is LNHNV and CDR2 is YYDKDF (reference sequence). Trimming cost V 3 bases and J 0 bases, with 9 bases left between them. Here the CDR3 reads CATSRTASSGNTIYF. The CDR3 DNA follows: TGTGCCACCAGCAGGACAGCTAGCTCTGGAAACACCATATATTTT.

This clone was seen a single time. The chain joins TRBV9 to TRBJ2-1; 15 nucleotides align to TRBD2. Losses at the gene ends were 1 base for V and 0 bases for J; bases not matched to a gene: 5. The germline gives CDR1 SGDLS, CDR2 YYNGEE. The CDR3 length is 19 residues. CDR3 in DNA: TGTGCCAGCAGCGTAAGGACTAGCGGGAGGGCGAGCTCCTACAATGAGCAGTTCTTC. This translates into CASSVRTSGRASSYNEQFF. The whole variable domain, filled in from reference TRBV9 and TRBJ2-1, reads DSGVTQTPKHLITATGQRVTLRCSPRSGDLSVYWYQQSLDQGLQFLIQYYNGEERAKGNILERFSAQQFPDLHSELNLSSLELGDSALYFCASSVRTSGRASSYNEQFFGPGTRLTVL.

This clone was detected a few times. The V and J genes are TRBV28 and TRBJ1-1, with 9 bases fitting TRBD1. Germline lookup yields CDR1 MDHEN and CDR2 SYDVKM. The V gene end was trimmed by 6 bases and the J gene end by 9 bases; junction bases not matched to a gene: 5. This CDR3 is 12 amino acids long. The CDR3 spells CASSQDRGQAFF. The CDR3 nucleotides read TGTGCCAGCAGCCAGGACAGGGGACAAGCTTTCTTT.

The chain couples TRBV12-5 to TRBJ2-3, with 10 bases aligning to TRBD1. Losses at the gene ends were 2 bases for V and 7 bases for J; bases not matched to a gene: 6. This CDR3 is built from 15 residues. The germline V gene has CDR1 LGHNT and CDR2 FRNRAP. As DNA, the CDR3 is TGTGCTAGTGGTTTGAGGGGGACAGGGGAGAATACGCAGTATTTT. It encodes CASGLRGTGENTQYF.

The rearrangement links TRBV30 to TRBJ2-7; 7 bases line up with TRBD1. CDR3 size: 12 residues. The V gene's germline CDR1 is GTSNPN and CDR2 SVGIG (reference sequence). With V trimmed by 4 bases and J by 4 bases, 4 bases remained unmatched. CDR3 residues: CAWKGAPYEQYF. The CDR3 DNA reads TGTGCCTGGAAGGGGGCTCCGTACGAGCAGTACTTC.

The CDR3: CASFDRGRGMNTEAFF. CDR3 sequence (DNA): TGCGCCAGCTTCGACAGGGGGCGAGGGATGAACACTGAAGCTTTCTTT. The chain combines TRBV5-1 with TRBJ1-1; 10 bases fit TRBD1. CDR1 and CDR2 from the germline V gene are SGHRS and YFSETQ. The CDR3 is 16 amino acids. J was trimmed by 0 bases and V by 7 bases; bases with no gene match: 9.

The chain employs TRBV7-9 and TRBJ1-2; perhaps TRBD1 as D (6 bases). Per the germline V gene, CDR1 is SEHNR and CDR2 is FQNEAQ (reference sequence). The ends were cut back, 4 bases at V and 3 bases at J, with 21 bases in the middle. This CDR3 has 17 amino acids. The CDR3 protein is CASSSSDRGPSDYGYTF. As DNA, the CDR3 is TGTGCCAGCAGCTCGTCGGACAGAGGCCCCTCGGACTATGGCTACACCTTC. Variable domain in full (rest from reference TRBV7-9 and TRBJ1-2): DTGVSQNPRHKITKRGQNVTFRCDPISEHNRLYWYRQTLGQGPEFLTYFQNEAQLEKSRLLSDRFSAERPKGSFSTLEIQRTEQGDSAMYLCASSSSDRGPSDYGYTFGSGTRLTVV.

The chain carries TRBV18 and TRBJ1-1; D is possibly TRBD1 (6 bases). This CDR3 comprises 14 residues. The V and J ends lost 2 bases and 4 bases respectively, with 11 bases between them. Germline-derived CDR1 and CDR2 are KGHSH and LQKENI. Here the CDR3 DNA reads TGTGCCAGCTCACCAGTAGGGGGTGGCACTGAAGCTTTCTTT. Translation gives CASSPVGGGTEAFF. The variable domain in full, completed from reference TRBV18 and TRBJ1-1, reads NAGVMQNPRHLVRRRGQEARLRCSPMKGHSHVYWYRQLPEEGLKFMVYLQKENIIDESGMPKERFSAEFPKEGPSILRIQQVVRGDSAAYFCASSPVGGGTEAFFGQGTRLTVV.

The chain couples TRBV6-5 to TRBJ1-1; D may be TRBD1 (6 bases). Germline CDR1 MNHEY, CDR2 SVGAGI. CDR3 length: 15 amino acids. Trimming left V 5 bases short and J 0 bases short, with 13 bases between. The DNA for the CDR3 is TGTGCCAGCAGTGCCCAGGGGTGGATGAACACTGAAGCTTTCTTT. It specifies CASSAQGWMNTEAFF.

The chain is built from TRBV5-1 and TRBJ2-7; a weak D match, TRBD2 (6 bases). The germline V gene encodes CDR1 SGHRS and CDR2 YFSETQ. The CDR3 length is 12 residues. V lost 2 bases, J lost 6 bases, and 9 bases lay in between. The DNA for the CDR3 is TGCGCCAGCAGCTTATTGGGGGGCGAGCAGTACTTC. Translated, it gives CASSLLGGEQYF.

This clone was seen a handful of times. V is TRBV5-6 and J is TRBJ2-5, with a tentative D call TRBD2 (6 bases). Trimming cost V 4 bases and J 2 bases, with 12 bases left between them. The CDR3 is 14 amino acids. Germline lookup yields CDR1 SGHDT and CDR2 YYEEEE. The CDR3 sequence is CASSPPEGQETQYF. CDR3 DNA sequence: TGTGCCAGCAGCCCCCCGGAGGGGCAAGAGACCCAGTACTTC.

The chain links TRBV18 to TRBJ2-2, with D perhaps matching TRBD1 (6 bases). The CDR3 spans 15 residues. The germline gives CDR1 KGHSH, CDR2 LQKENI. V dropped 5 bases and J dropped 2 bases, with 12 bases sitting between them. CDR3 region: CASSEQGRNTGELFF. DNA for the CDR3: TGTGCCAGCTCAGAACAGGGAAGAAACACCGGGGAGCTGTTTTTT.

This clone came up once. The V and J genes are TRBV18 and TRBJ2-7; the match to TRBD2 covers 8 bases. The CDR3 loop spans 13 amino acids. V was pared by 6 bases and J by 2 bases, with 3 bases of the junction left unmatched. In germline, CDR1 is KGHSH, CDR2 LQKENI. CDR3 protein: CASSPGLAYEQYF. CDR3 in DNA: TGTGCCAGCTCGCCGGGACTAGCCTACGAGCAGTACTTC.

The chain has TRBV7-9 and TRBJ1-2, with unresolved D. The CDR3 extends over 12 amino acids. The germline gives CDR1 SEHNR, CDR2 FQNEAQ (reference sequence). Trimming removed 1 base from V and 8 bases from J, with 8 bases in between. The CDR3 DNA is TGTGCCAGCAGCTTAGATTTCGGGGGCTACACCTTC. This gives the protein CASSLDFGGYTF.

The V call is TRBV19, the J call TRBJ2-3; 7 bases align to TRBD2. V shed 4 bases and J 7 bases; nucleotides not matched to a gene: 17. This CDR3 is 17 amino acids long. In germline, CDR1 is LNHDA, CDR2 SQIVND (reference sequence). In DNA form, the CDR3 reads TGTGCCAGTAGTAGGAGGGGTTGGGGCGGGAGTTTGCATACGCAGTATTTT. Translating gives CASSRRGWGGSLHTQYF. The complete variable domain, with remaining parts taken from reference TRBV19 and TRBJ2-3, reads DGGITQSPKYLFRKEGQNVTLSCEQNLNHDAMYWYRQDPGQGLRLIYYSQIVNDFQKGDIAEGYSVSREKKESFPLTVTSAQKNPTAFYLCASSRRGWGGSLHTQYFGPGTRLTVL.

The count of this clone is one. The V gene is TRBV9, the J gene TRBJ2-2; 9 positions match TRBD1. The CDR3 is 15 residues long. The J segment lost 8 bases and the V segment lost 0 bases, leaving 5 bases of the junction unmatched. Germline values: CDR1 SGDLS, CDR2 YYNGEE. The chain's CDR3 is CASSVGTGVLGELFF. CDR3 DNA sequence: TGTGCCAGCAGCGTAGGGACAGGGGTGCTGGGGGAGCTGTTTTTT.

The chain couples TRBV4-1 to TRBJ2-2; 9 nucleotides agree with TRBD1. This CDR3 has 15 amino acids. The germline CDR1 and CDR2 sequences are MGHRA and YSYEKL. V was clipped by 6 bases and J by 7 bases; unmatched bases: 9. Written as DNA, the CDR3 is TGCGCCAGCAGGCGACAGGGGGTGGGGGTCGGGGAGCTGTTTTTT. Protein: CASRRQGVGVGELFF.

This clone has just a few counts. The chain uses TRBV28 and TRBJ2-2; D is unresolved. The CDR3 extends over 13 amino acids. Trimming shortened V by 10 bases and J by 0 bases, and 9 bases separated the two germline ends. Germline CDR1 is MDHEN and CDR2 is SYDVKM. The chain's CDR3 is CATRSTNTGELFF. CDR3 in DNA: TGTGCCACACGAAGCACGAACACCGGGGAGCTGTTTTTT.

The chain couples TRBV6-1 to TRBJ2-2, with 9 positions matching TRBD2. J was trimmed by 6 bases and V by 7 bases; bases with no gene match: 9. CDR1 and CDR2 (germline): MNHNS, SASEGT. CDR3 length: 15 amino acids. The CDR3 reads CASNAGLANAGELFF. CDR3 DNA sequence: TGTGCCAGCAACGCGGGACTAGCAAACGCCGGGGAGCTGTTTTTT.

The chain recombines TRBV9 with TRBJ2-1, with 7 bases that match TRBD1. Germline V gives CDR1 SGDLS, CDR2 YYNGEE. The CDR3 covers 15 residues. J lost 9 bases, V lost 2 bases, and 11 bases had no gene match. In nucleotides, the CDR3 is TGTGCCAGCAGCGTCCAGACAGGGATATTTGCTGAGCAGTTCTTC. This translates into CASSVQTGIFAEQFF.

J is TRBJ1-2 and V is TRBV18; D is possibly TRBD1 (6 bases). The CDR3 runs 14 residues. With 2 bases removed from V and 6 bases from J, the gap between germline ends came to 13 bases. CDR1 and CDR2 (germline): KGHSH, LQKENI. The CDR3 DNA sequence: TGTGCCAGCTCACCAGGGGCAGGGGAGCATGGCTACACCTTC. Residues: CASSPGAGEHGYTF.

Note on this clone: One end of the junction is discordant with germline, which a read error may explain. The chain couples TRBV6-5 to TRBJ2-1; D ambiguous. Germline V lookup: CDR1 MNHEY, CDR2 SVGAGI. The CDR3 is 14 amino acids. The CDR3 is CASSYGERGNEQFF. CDR3 nucleotide sequence: TGTGCCAGTAGTTATGGCGAGCGCGGCAATGAGCAGTTCTTC.